The clone carrying this T cell receptor (beta chain) appeared a single time. Its cognate antigen is unknown. The data belong to a study of cytomegalovirus exposure and HLA in healthy donors. Study conclusions and caveats: In a later analysis, common viral pathogens appeared linked to several of the most significant clusters.

The PCR was carried out with 60 Vbeta primers and 13 Jbeta primers. Some clones are missing from TCRdb's copy, which holds only in-frame ones; the method was immunoSEQ multiplex PCR. Of about 130,000 clones listed, approximately 75% were seen once; the top ten hold around 1%. The clonotype was recovered from a male donor in good health and CMV-seronegative. The sample comprised PBMCs.

The CDR3 DNA is TGTGCCATCAGTGGGGGGACAGGGATGACTGGAAACACCATATATTTT. It translates to CAISGGTGMTGNTIYF. The gene calls are TRBV10-3 and TRBJ1-3; 9 bases are a match to TRBD1. Trimming cost V 4 bases and J 2 bases; bases outside gene matches: 6. This CDR3 spans 16 amino acids. Looked up from germline, CDR1 is ENHRY and CDR2 is SYGVKD.